Below are 32 T cell receptor beta chains sequenced from a single sample in a study of blood T cell repertoires in COVID-19. The data were produced by immunoSEQ multiplex PCR, yet TCRdb's version contains in-frame clones alone and is incomplete. This sample has around 220,000 clones, with about 88% found just once. Sequenced material: peripheral blood. These receptors came from a woman between 35 and 50 years old who had recovered from COVID-19.

The rearrangement links TRBV7-2 to TRBJ2-5; 7 bases are shared with TRBD1. This CDR3 comprises 13 residues. V trimming: 5 bases; J trimming: 5 bases; junction bases outside the gene matches: 5. Germline CDR1 is SGHTA and CDR2 is FQGNSA. CDR3 amino acids: CASSQTGRETQYF. In DNA form, the CDR3 reads TGTGCCAGCAGCCAGACAGGGCGGGAGACCCAGTACTTC. Drawing the rest from reference TRBV7-2 and TRBJ2-5, the complete variable domain is GAGVSQSPSNKVTEKGKDVELRCDPISGHTALYWYRQSLGQGLEFLIYFQGNSAPDKSGLPSDRFSAERTGGSVSTLTIQRTQQEDSAVYLCASSQTGRETQYFGPGTRLLVL.

This chain joins TRBV5-6 and TRBJ2-3, with 15 positions matching TRBD2. Germline CDR1 is SGHDT and CDR2 is YYEEEE. With 1 base clipped from V and 5 bases from J, the junction kept 5 bases outside the gene matches. CDR3 size: 17 residues. CDR3 nucleotides: TGTGCCAGCAGCTTGTCTCCGGGACTAGCGGGAGGAGATACGCAGTATTTT. Its protein is CASSLSPGLAGGDTQYF.

The chain joins TRBV19 to TRBJ2-2; 11 nucleotides align to TRBD1. Trimming removed 10 bases from V and 5 bases from J; junction bases left unmatched: 6. Germline V gene sequence: CDR1 LNHDA, CDR2 SQIVND (reference sequence). The CDR3 is made up of 14 amino acids. The DNA of the CDR3 is TGTGCCATCCATGGACAGGGGGCTACCGGGGAGCTGTTTTTT. Translation: CAIHGQGATGELFF.

This clone was detected only once. The CDR3 ends on some other residue instead of the conserved phenylalanine or tryptophan, so this is likely a read error. The DNA is omitted, as the CDR3 cannot be located on it reliably, and the CDR3 follows TCRdb's listing. The chain links TRBV27 to TRBJ2-6; no check of the table's D call, TRBD1, against the DNA was made. The CDR3 has 13 amino acids, counting both end residues. Looked up from germline, CDR1 is MNHEY and CDR2 is SMNVEV (reference sequence). CDR3: CASSSMRTVAKGQ.

V is TRBV7-2 and J is TRBJ1-2; possibly TRBD1 for D (6 bases). Germline lookup yields CDR1 SGHTA and CDR2 FQGNSA. CDR3 length: 16 amino acids. Trimming removed 5 bases at V and 5 bases at J, with 21 bases between. This CDR3 is CASSTRTDMRLYGYTF. The DNA of the CDR3 is TGTGCCAGCAGCACTAGGACAGATATGCGGCTTTATGGCTACACCTTC.

The chain recombines TRBV29-1 with TRBJ1-4; possibly TRBD1 for D (5 bases). Germline values: CDR1 SQVTM, CDR2 ANQGSEA. V shed 3 bases and J shed 7 bases, with 12 bases lying between them. The CDR3 contains 13 residues. Here the CDR3 DNA reads TGCAGCGTTGATCTGAACGGGGGTGAAAAACTGTTTTTT. This translates into CSVDLNGGEKLFF. Complete variable domain (other parts from reference TRBV29-1 and TRBJ1-4): SAVISQKPSRDICQRGTSLTIQCQVDSQVTMMFWYRQQPGQSLTLIATANQGSEATYESGFVIDKFPISRPNLTFSTLTVSNMSPEDSSIYLCSVDLNGGEKLFFGSGTQLSVL.

V and J are TRBV6-4 and TRBJ1-3; 7 nucleotides agree with TRBD1. Germline assignment: CDR1 MRHNA and CDR2 SNTAGT. This CDR3 is 17 amino acids long. V shed 7 bases and J 2 bases; nucleotides not matched to a gene: 14. CDR3 coding DNA: TGTGCCAGCATTGGGACAGTGAAGGGTTCTACTGGAAACACCATATATTTT. Translated, it gives CASIGTVKGSTGNTIYF.

V gene TRBV7-2 combines with J gene TRBJ2-7, with unresolved D. The CDR3 is 16 residues long. Trimming left V 5 bases short and J 0 bases short, with 17 bases between. In germline, CDR1 is SGHTA, CDR2 FQGNSA. DNA of the CDR3: TGTGCCAGCAGCGAACCCTATATAGGCGGCTCCTACGAGCAGTACTTC. Amino acids: CASSEPYIGGSYEQYF.

V is TRBV5-1 and J is TRBJ1-4; D possibly corresponds to TRBD1 (6 bases). Trimming stripped 1 base from V and 3 bases from J, with 10 bases between. The CDR3 contains 15 residues. The V gene's germline CDR1 is SGHRS and CDR2 YFSETQ. The CDR3 DNA reads as TGCGCCAGCAGCTTGCTTGGACAGCCTAATGAAAAACTGTTTTTT. Residues: CASSLLGQPNEKLFF.

CDR3 DNA sequence: TGTGCCAGCAGCGTAGACGGGAGACAGAACTATGGCTACACCTTC. As protein: CASSVDGRQNYGYTF. The rearrangement links TRBV9 to TRBJ1-2, with a tentative D call TRBD1 (5 bases). V lost 0 bases and J lost 2, with 11 bases in between. CDR1 is SGDLS, CDR2 YYNGEE, per germline. CDR3 length equals 15 residues.

The gene calls are TRBV18 and TRBJ2-3; TRBD1 matches 7 bases. The CDR3 extends over 15 amino acids. The V segment lost 5 bases and the J segment 0 bases; nucleotides outside the gene matches: 5. Germline V gene data show CDR1 as KGHSH and CDR2 as LQKENI. Here the CDR3 DNA reads TGTGCCAGCTCATCCTACAGGGGTAGCACAGATACGCAGTATTTT. The encoded protein is CASSSYRGSTDTQYF.

The rearrangement links TRBV28 to TRBJ2-5; D perhaps matches TRBD1 (6 bases). The V gene lost 5 bases and the J gene lost 1 base, with 8 bases spanning the gap. Germline CDR1 reads MDHEN; CDR2 reads SYDVKM. This CDR3 is built from 13 residues. The CDR3 coding sequence is TGTGCCAGCAGTCCGACAGGCCAAGAGACCCAGTACTTC. This translates into CASSPTGQETQYF.

This chain links TRBV6-6 with TRBJ2-2, with TRBD2 identical over 15 bases. V lost 4 bases to trimming and J lost 6 bases; unmatched junction nucleotides: 3. The germline gives CDR1 MNHNY, CDR2 SVGAGI (reference sequence). The CDR3 loop spans 16 amino acids. CDR3 region: CASSLGLAGGSGELFF. CDR3 nucleotide sequence: TGTGCCAGCAGTTTGGGACTAGCGGGAGGATCCGGGGAGCTGTTTTTT.

J is TRBJ2-5 and V is TRBV28; 12 bases line up with TRBD2. Germline values: CDR1 MDHEN, CDR2 SYDVKM. The trim removed 6 bases at V and 10 bases at J, leaving 9 bases unmatched. This CDR3 has 14 amino acids. This CDR3 is CASSPGLAGRIQYF. CDR3 coding DNA: TGTGCCAGCAGCCCCGGACTAGCGGGGCGGATCCAGTACTTC. The complete variable domain, with remaining parts taken from reference TRBV28 and TRBJ2-5, reads DVKVTQSSRYLVKRTGEKVFLECVQDMDHENMFWYRQDPGLGLRLIYFSYDVKMKEKGDIPEGYSVSREKKERFSLILESASTNQTSMYLCASSPGLAGRIQYFGPGTRLLVL.

The chain uses TRBV4-2 and TRBJ2-5, with 10 bases that match TRBD2. In germline, CDR1 is LGHNA, CDR2 YNFKEQ. V lost 1 base to trimming and J lost 3 bases; unmatched junction nucleotides: 5. The CDR3 loop spans 16 amino acids. The CDR3 region is CASSQGTGTSEETQYF. In DNA form, the CDR3 reads TGTGCCAGCAGCCAAGGGACCGGGACTAGCGAAGAGACCCAGTACTTC.

In its sample, this clone was seen once. The chain uses TRBV6-4 and TRBJ2-2, with 14 bases fitting TRBD2. This CDR3 spans 17 amino acids. Germline V lookup: CDR1 MRHNA, CDR2 SNTAGT. V lost 3 bases to trimming and J lost 0 bases; unmatched junction nucleotides: 0. The CDR3 reads CASSETSGGANTGELFF. The CDR3 DNA follows: TGTGCCAGCAGTGAGACTAGCGGGGGGGCGAACACCGGGGAGCTGTTTTTT.

The rearrangement joins TRBV19 to TRBJ1-2, with D maybe TRBD1 (6 bases). V was cut by 1 base and J by 6 bases, with 15 bases left in between. The CDR3 is 15 amino acids. Germline V CDR1 and CDR2: LNHDA, SQIVND (reference sequence). CDR3: CASSIGPQGSNGYTF. For the CDR3, the DNA is TGTGCCAGTAGTATAGGCCCCCAGGGGTCTAATGGCTACACCTTC.

The chain links TRBV19 to TRBJ2-3; TRBD2 agrees at 12 bases. CDR1 is LNHDA, CDR2 SQIVND, per germline (reference sequence). This CDR3 region has 16 residues. V was clipped by 5 bases and J by 6 bases; unmatched bases: 9. This CDR3 reads CASSPGLAGWVDTQYF. The CDR3 DNA reads as TGTGCCAGTAGTCCTGGACTAGCGGGATGGGTGGATACGCAGTATTTT.

The chain recombines TRBV27 with TRBJ1-2; 8 nucleotides line up with TRBD1. J lost 2 bases, V lost 7 bases, and 6 bases had no gene match. The CDR3 is 14 amino acids. Germline V gene sequence: CDR1 MNHEY, CDR2 SMNVEV (reference sequence). The CDR3 DNA sequence: TGTGCCAGCAAACCCGCAGGGGGCAACTATGGCTACACCTTC. It yields the protein CASKPAGGNYGYTF.

Here the CDR3 reads CASRAGERDSYEQYF. CDR3 in DNA: TGTGCCAGTAGAGCGGGGGAGCGGGATAGCTACGAGCAGTACTTC. The chain couples TRBV19 to TRBJ2-7; 8 bases line up with TRBD2. The junction had 10 bases not matched to a gene; V was cut back by 6 bases and J by 3 bases. The CDR3 spans 15 residues. CDR1 is LNHDA, CDR2 SQIVND, per germline (reference sequence). Full variable domain (rest looked up from reference TRBV19 and TRBJ2-7): DGGITQSPKYLFRKEGQNVTLSCEQNLNHDAMYWYRQDPGQGLRLIYYSQIVNDFQKGDIAEGYSVSREKKESFPLTVTSAQKNPTAFYLCASRAGERDSYEQYFGPGTRLTVT.

J is TRBJ1-4 and V is TRBV6-6; D is perhaps TRBD1 (5 bases). Trimming took 10 bases from V and 7 from J, leaving 13 bases between them. CDR3 length: 12 amino acids. The germline gives CDR1 MNHNY, CDR2 SVGAGI (reference sequence). CDR3 loop: CATRSGGEKLFF. The CDR3 bases are TGTGCCACCAGGTCGGGGGGTGAAAAACTGTTTTTT.

The rearrangement links TRBV9 to TRBJ1-3; D may be TRBD1 (6 bases). The CDR3 has 17 amino acids. Trimming left V 5 bases short and J 0 bases short, with 18 bases between. Looked up from germline, CDR1 is SGDLS and CDR2 is YYNGEE. The CDR3 here is CASSRNPDSRSGNTIYF. The CDR3 DNA reads TGTGCCAGCAGTCGAAACCCGGACAGCCGCTCTGGAAACACCATATATTTT. The full variable domain, with the rest looked up from reference TRBV9 and TRBJ1-3, is DSGVTQTPKHLITATGQRVTLRCSPRSGDLSVYWYQQSLDQGLQFLIQYYNGEERAKGNILERFSAQQFPDLHSELNLSSLELGDSALYFCASSRNPDSRSGNTIYFGEGSWLTVV.

The rearrangement joins TRBV27 to TRBJ1-1; D uncertain. Germline values: CDR1 MNHEY, CDR2 SMNVEV (reference sequence). Trimming stripped 5 bases from V and 3 bases from J, with 10 bases between. CDR3 length: 13 residues. The DNA for the CDR3 is TGTGCCAGCAGTGTGACACCTTACACTGAAGCTTTCTTT. As protein: CASSVTPYTEAFF.

The chain carries TRBV18 and TRBJ1-2, with D possibly being TRBD1 (5 bases). The ends were cut back, 7 bases at V and 2 bases at J, with 23 bases in the middle. There are 17 residues in the CDR3. The V gene's germline CDR1 is KGHSH and CDR2 LQKENI. The CDR3 region is CASLPLGAGRVNYGYTF. In DNA, the CDR3 is TGTGCCAGCTTACCGCTTGGGGCTGGCAGGGTCAACTATGGCTACACCTTC.

This chain joins TRBV11-3 and TRBJ2-7; 7 nucleotides agree with TRBD2. Unmatched junction bases numbered 12, after V lost 5 bases and J lost 2 bases. CDR1 is SGHNT and CDR2 is YENEEA in the germline V gene. This CDR3 spans 16 amino acids. CDR3 residues: CASSLAGASGTYEQYF. The CDR3 nucleotides read TGTGCCAGCAGCCTCGCCGGGGCTAGCGGAACCTACGAGCAGTACTTC.

The DNA for the CDR3 is TGTGCCAGCAGCCCCCGGACAGGAAGCCAAGAGACCCAGTACTTC. Its protein product is CASSPRTGSQETQYF. The chain carries TRBV11-3 and TRBJ2-5; 7 positions match TRBD1. Losses at the gene ends were 5 bases for V and 1 base for J; bases not matched to a gene: 7. The CDR3 length is 15 residues. Germline V gives CDR1 SGHNT, CDR2 YENEEA. The entire variable domain, with the rest obtained from reference TRBV11-3 and TRBJ2-5, is as follows: EAGVVQSPRYKIIEKKQPVAFWCNPISGHNTLYWYLQNLGQGPELLIRYENEEAVDDSQLPKDRFSAERLKGVDSTLKIQPAELGDSAVYLCASSPRTGSQETQYFGPGTRLLVL.

The chain couples TRBV4-2 to TRBJ2-3; TRBD2 matches at 11 bases. Germline CDR1 reads LGHNA; CDR2 reads YNFKEQ. The CDR3 contains 17 residues. V lost 0 bases, J lost 5 bases, and 7 bases stayed unmatched. The CDR3 DNA sequence: TGTGCCAGCAGCCAAGATCGGCGGCTAGCGGGGGGAGATACGCAGTATTTT. Amino acids: CASSQDRRLAGGDTQYF.

V gene TRBV15 combines with J gene TRBJ2-5, with D tentatively TRBD1 (6 bases). Deletions cut 0 bases from V and 5 bases from J, with 13 bases between. In germline, CDR1 is LNHNV, CDR2 YYDKDF (reference sequence). The CDR3 sequence is 15 residues long. The DNA of the CDR3 is TGTGCCACCAGCAGAGATTCTACAGGGAGCGAGACCCAGTACTTC. Residues: CATSRDSTGSETQYF.

Note on this clone: At the DNA level, this CDR3 is encoded by other sequences in the same sample as well. The rearrangement uses TRBV24-1 and TRBJ2-2; D is perhaps TRBD1 (7 bases). The CDR3 extends over 14 amino acids. Trimming took off 5 bases at V and 4 bases at J, with 10 bases between the two ends. Germline CDR1 KGHDR, CDR2 SFDVKD. The CDR3 DNA is TGTGCCACCAGTGTGCAGGGGGGCACCGGGGAGCTGTTTTTT. Amino acids: CATSVQGGTGELFF.

This sequence joins TRBV28 and TRBJ2-5; a possible D gene is TRBD1 (7 bases). The germline V gene has CDR1 MDHEN and CDR2 SYDVKM. There are 18 residues in the CDR3. V dropped 5 bases and J dropped 5 bases, with 27 bases sitting between them. The CDR3, as DNA: TGTGCCAGCAGTACCCTTCGGAGGGGGCGGACTAATCTGGAGACCCAGTACTTC. Translation: CASSTLRRGRTNLETQYF.

Notes on this clone: The sample carries other DNA sequences with the same CDR3. The V call is TRBV7-8, the J call TRBJ2-7, with a tentative D call TRBD1 (5 bases). This CDR3 region has 14 residues. The V and J ends lost 5 bases and 2 bases respectively, with 13 bases between them. Looked up from germline, CDR1 is SGHVS and CDR2 is FQNEAQ. CDR3 nucleotides: TGTGCCAGCAGCCCCCGAAGCAGGGCCTACGAGCAGTACTTC. Amino acid sequence: CASSPRSRAYEQYF.

This clone was recorded only once. The chain joins TRBV2 to TRBJ2-5, with 13 bases that match TRBD2. The CDR3 covers 18 residues. Trimming at V came to 6 bases and at J to 5 bases, leaving 15 bases not matched to a gene. Germline CDR1 and CDR2: SNHLY and FYNNEI. DNA of the CDR3: TGTGCCAGCAGACAACGGGAGGGACTAGCGGGAAGGGGGGAGACCCAGTACTTC. Residues: CASRQREGLAGRGETQYF.